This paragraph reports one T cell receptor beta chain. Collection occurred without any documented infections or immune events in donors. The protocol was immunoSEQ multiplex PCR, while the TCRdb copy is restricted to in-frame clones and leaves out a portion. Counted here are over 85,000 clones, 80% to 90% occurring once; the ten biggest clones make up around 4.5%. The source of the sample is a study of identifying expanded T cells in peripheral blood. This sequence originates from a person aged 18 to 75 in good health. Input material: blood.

CDR3 sequence (DNA): TGTGCCAGCAGTTTCCTAACAGGGATGAACACTGAAGCTTTCTTT. Encoded protein: CASSFLTGMNTEAFF. The J gene is TRBJ1-1, the V gene TRBV6-6; TRBD1 is a possible D gene (6 bases). V shed 4 bases and J shed 0 bases, with 12 bases lying between them. Germline-derived CDR1 and CDR2 are MNHNY and SVGAGI (reference sequence). CDR3 length: 15 amino acids.